The 20 T cell receptor beta chains given below trace back to one sample, sequenced in a study of blood T cell repertoires in COVID-19. Profiled with immunoSEQ multiplex PCR; TCRdb holds only in-frame clones, not every one. The sample records hundreds of thousands of clones, over 70% being singletons. Sequencing was carried out using peripheral blood. The source is a woman in her seventies with COVID-19, enrolled during active disease.

The CDR3 here is CASAGSGNTEAFF. The CDR3 nucleotides are TGTGCCAGTGCGGGGAGCGGAAACACTGAAGCTTTCTTT. The rearrangement joins TRBV27 to TRBJ1-1; D is uncertain. The ends were cut back, 9 bases at V and 2 bases at J, with 13 bases in the middle. This CDR3 contains 13 residues. Germline V gene sequence: CDR1 MNHEY, CDR2 SMNVEV (reference sequence).

V and J are TRBV20-1 and TRBJ2-7; D gene ambiguous. Trimming took 3 bases from V and 1 from J, leaving 4 bases between them. The germline V gene has CDR1 DFQATT and CDR2 SNEGSKA (reference sequence). The CDR3 sequence is 11 residues long. CDR3 region: CSASTSYEQYF. The CDR3 DNA reads as TGCAGTGCTAGCACTTCCTACGAGCAGTACTTC.

The J gene is TRBJ2-7, the V gene TRBV2, with 10 bases identical to TRBD1. The CDR3 loop spans 15 amino acids. Unmatched junction bases numbered 7, after V lost 6 bases and J lost 2 bases. CDR1 is SNHLY, CDR2 FYNNEI, per germline. The CDR3 DNA reads TGTGCCAGCAGGGACGGACAGGGGGGGACCTACGAGCAGTACTTC. The encoded protein is CASRDGQGGTYEQYF. Full variable domain (outside the CDR3, taken from reference TRBV2 and TRBJ2-7): EPEVTQTPSHQVTQMGQEVILRCVPISNHLYFYWYRQILGQKVEFLVSFYNNEISEKSEIFDDQFSVERPDGSNFTLKIRSTKLEDSAMYFCASRDGQGGTYEQYFGPGTRLTVT.

This chain connects TRBV20-1 to TRBJ1-6; possibly TRBD1 for D (5 bases). Trimming removed 3 bases at V and 0 bases at J, with 21 bases between. The CDR3 has 19 residues. CDR1 is DFQATT and CDR2 is SNEGSKA in the germline V gene (reference sequence). The CDR3 DNA is TGCAGTGCTAGTCCCCAAAGGGCAGGGTACAGCTCCTATAATTCACCCCTCCACTTT. Its translation: CSASPQRAGYSSYNSPLHF.

The chain recombines TRBV5-1 with TRBJ2-1; TRBD1 might be the D (7 bases). The germline V gene has CDR1 SGHRS and CDR2 YFSETQ. Trimming pared 4 bases from V and 8 bases from J, leaving 16 bases between. The CDR3 is 14 amino acids. CDR3 amino acids: CASSLRQGGYEQFF. In nucleotides, the CDR3 is TGCGCCAGCAGCCTAAGACAGGGAGGCTATGAGCAGTTCTTC.

The CDR3 DNA reads as TGCGCCAGCAGCTTGGAGACAGGAGCCTCAGCGGAGACCCAGTACTTC. Residues: CASSLETGASAETQYF. The chain is built from TRBV5-1 and TRBJ2-5, with a possible D match to TRBD1 (6 bases). This CDR3 region has 16 residues. Trimming left V 0 bases short and J 5 bases short, with 17 bases between. Germline V lookup: CDR1 SGHRS, CDR2 YFSETQ.

This chain uses TRBV10-3 with TRBJ2-4, with TRBD1 matching 12 bases. This CDR3 is built from 15 residues. The germline gives CDR1 ENHRY, CDR2 SYGVKD. V lost 4 bases, J lost 8 bases, and 6 bases stayed unmatched. CDR3 residues: CAISARGQGADIQYF. The CDR3 DNA sequence: TGTGCCATCAGTGCGAGGGGACAGGGGGCCGACATTCAGTACTTC.

The chain links TRBV7-9 to TRBJ2-3, with 7 bases lining up with TRBD2. This CDR3 region has 16 residues. CDR1 is SEHNR, CDR2 FQNEAQ, per germline (reference sequence). V dropped 5 bases and J dropped 5; count of bases not matched to a gene: 13. CDR3 DNA sequence: TGTGCCAGCAGCCCTGTTGCGGGAGAAGTTGGAGATACGCAGTATTTT. This codes for CASSPVAGEVGDTQYF.

In DNA form, the CDR3 reads TGTGCCAGCAGCTTGGCCGGCGCTAACGGGGGCTACACCTTC. This sequence encodes CASSLAGANGGYTF. The V gene is TRBV5-5, the J gene TRBJ1-2; D unclear. Germline CDR1 SGHKS, CDR2 YYEKEE (reference sequence). This CDR3 is 14 amino acids long. Trimming cost V 0 bases and J 8 bases, with 14 bases left between them. Together with reference TRBV5-5 and TRBJ1-2, the CDR3 gives the full variable domain: DAGVTQSPTHLIKTRGQQVTLRCSPISGHKSVSWYQQVLGQGPQFIFQYYEKEERGRGNFPDRFSARQFPNYSSELNVNALLLGDSALYLCASSLAGANGGYTFGSGTRLTVV.

The V and J genes are TRBV19 and TRBJ1-2; 7 bases agree with TRBD1. CDR3 size: 16 residues. CDR1 and CDR2 (germline): LNHDA, SQIVND (reference sequence). V shed 3 bases and J 0 bases; nucleotides not matched to a gene: 7. The CDR3 sequence: CASSMAGGQANYGYTF. DNA of the CDR3: TGTGCCAGTAGTATGGCCGGCGGACAGGCTAACTATGGCTACACCTTC.

The chain uses TRBV6-2 or TRBV6-3 and TRBJ1-2, with a tentative D call TRBD1 (6 bases). Germline V gene data show CDR1 as MNHEY and CDR2 as SVGEGT. The CDR3 length is 14 residues. V lost 0 bases and J lost 2, with 7 bases in between. The CDR3 nucleotides are TGTGCCAGCAGTTACTCGGACAGAAACTATGGCTACACCTTC. Amino acids: CASSYSDRNYGYTF.

In its sample, this clone was seen once. This rearrangement joins TRBV10-2 to TRBJ2-7; no reliable D call. Trimming cost V 3 bases and J 10 bases, with 7 bases left between them. CDR1 is WSHSY and CDR2 is SAAADI in the germline V gene. This CDR3 region has 10 residues. CDR3 sequence (DNA): TGCGCCAGCAGTGATGAAGCACAGTACTTC. It encodes CASSDEAQYF.

This sequence joins TRBV6-5 and TRBJ2-3; 9 bases map to TRBD1. The V segment lost 5 bases and the J segment 6 bases; nucleotides outside the gene matches: 3. The length of the CDR3 is 13 residues. CDR1 is MNHEY and CDR2 is SVGAGI in the germline V gene. The CDR3 loop is CASSRQGVDTQYF. The CDR3 DNA sequence: TGTGCCAGCAGTCGACAGGGGGTGGATACGCAGTATTTT.

The chain is built from TRBV5-8 and TRBJ1-6, with D possibly matching TRBD1 (5 bases). The V gene lost 0 bases and the J gene lost 8 bases, with 9 bases spanning the gap. Germline V gene data show CDR1 as SGHTS and CDR2 as YDEGEE. The CDR3 contains 14 residues. The CDR3 is CASSLGRGDSPLHF. CDR3 nucleotide sequence: TGTGCCAGCAGCTTGGGGCGGGGGGATTCACCCCTCCACTTT.

This chain connects TRBV27 to TRBJ1-5; maybe TRBD1 (5 bases). The CDR3 contains 15 residues. Germline CDR1 MNHEY, CDR2 SMNVEV (reference sequence). V was pared by 6 bases and J by 5 bases, with 17 bases between. The chain's CDR3 is CASSRTGGSHQPQHF. CDR3 nucleotide sequence: TGTGCCAGCAGCCGGACGGGGGGGAGCCATCAGCCCCAGCATTTT.

This rearrangement joins TRBV11-2 to TRBJ2-7; 8 positions match TRBD2. Germline CDR1 SGHAT, CDR2 FQNNGV. This CDR3 is built from 15 residues. Germline trimming cut 7 bases from V and 5 bases from J; bases unmatched to any gene: 13. CDR3 region: CASTSGGEGFHEQYF. DNA for the CDR3: TGTGCCAGCACCTCGGGGGGGGAGGGTTTCCACGAGCAGTACTTC.

The chain employs TRBV15 and TRBJ1-5, with D perhaps matching TRBD1 (5 bases). This CDR3 spans 16 amino acids. V lost 0 bases, J lost 0 bases, and 9 bases lay in between. Germline CDR1 and CDR2: LNHNV and YYDKDF (reference sequence). The CDR3 nucleotides are TGTGCCACCAGCAGAGATCGCAGGGTTAGCAATCAGCCCCAGCATTTT. It is translated as CATSRDRRVSNQPQHF.

Only a few counts were recorded for this clone. The chain joins TRBV2 to TRBJ1-3; D gene unclear. CDR3 length: 16 residues. Germline CDR1 and CDR2: SNHLY and FYNNEI. The V end was cut by 1 base, the J end by 0 bases, with 10 bases between. CDR3 DNA sequence: TGTGCCAGCAGTGAAGTGCAGGTTTCCTCTGGAAACACCATATATTTT. It specifies CASSEVQVSSGNTIYF.

The rearrangement links TRBV6-6 to TRBJ2-7; D might be TRBD1 (5 bases). The ends were cut back, 5 bases at V and 2 bases at J, with 7 bases in the middle. Germline assignment: CDR1 MNHNY and CDR2 SVGAGI (reference sequence). This CDR3 contains 12 residues. CDR3 sequence (DNA): TGTGCCAGCAGTGACAGAACCTACGAGCAGTACTTC. This gives the protein CASSDRTYEQYF.

The chain links TRBV30 to TRBJ1-2; 7 bases fit TRBD1. The CDR3 length is 17 residues. With V trimmed by 7 bases and J by 1 base, 18 bases remained unmatched. From germline, CDR1 is GTSNPN and CDR2 SVGIG (reference sequence). CDR3 coding DNA: TGTGCCTTCGGCGCTCCCCTAACACAGGGGTTTAACTATGGCTACACCTTC. Its translation: CAFGAPLTQGFNYGYTF.